The 12 T cell receptor beta chains given below trace back to one sample, sequenced in a study of Ad26.COV2.S vaccination and SARS-CoV-2 variants. Method: immunoSEQ multiplex PCR; TCRdb's copy keeps in-frame clones and lacks some. The sample consists of roughly 500,000 clones, 87% of them appearing once. Regarding treatment: 19 received Ad26.COV2.S at low or high dose, single or two shots; 5 received placebo; per-sample allocation not given. Sample collection was performed on day 63 after the first vaccine or placebo injection. The starting material was peripheral blood, obtained in a trial of Ad26.COV2.S vaccine versus placebo. These receptors originate from a person between 18 and 59 years old who received the Ad26.COV2.S COVID-19 vaccine or a placebo.

The rearrangement links TRBV19 to TRBJ1-1, with D unclear. Germline loops: CDR1 LNHDA, CDR2 SQIVND (reference sequence). The CDR3 has 11 residues. Trimming pared 7 bases from V and 4 bases from J, leaving 7 bases between. For the CDR3, the DNA is TGTGCCAGTATCCGGGCCACTGAAGCTTTCTTT. Amino acid sequence: CASIRATEAFF.

The chain combines TRBV6-1 with TRBJ2-5; no reliable D call. The germline gives CDR1 MNHNS, CDR2 SASEGT. This CDR3 is 12 amino acids long. V was shortened by 2 bases and J by 5 bases, with 6 bases between the two germline ends. The CDR3 DNA reads TGTGCCAGCAGTGAAAGAAGCGAGACCCAGTACTTC. Translation: CASSERSETQYF.

This clone was counted only a few times. The chain joins TRBV4-2 to TRBJ1-2; D is ambiguous. Trimming pared 1 base from V and 8 bases from J, leaving 11 bases between. This CDR3 contains 13 residues. The germline CDR1 and CDR2 sequences are LGHNA and YNFKEQ. The chain's CDR3 is CASSQVEAVGYTF. The CDR3 DNA reads TGTGCCAGCAGCCAAGTCGAGGCTGTGGGCTACACCTTC.

The V and J genes are TRBV5-1 and TRBJ1-2; 9 bases are shared with TRBD1. V lost 1 base to trimming and J lost 5 bases; unmatched junction nucleotides: 6. CDR1 SGHRS and CDR2 YFSETQ come from the germline V gene. This CDR3 comprises 15 residues. The CDR3 DNA sequence: TGCGCCAGCAGCTTGCAGGGCGGGACAGGGTATGGCTACACCTTC. Its translation is CASSLQGGTGYGYTF. The variable domain in full, with the rest retrieved from reference TRBV5-1 and TRBJ1-2, is KAGVTQTPRYLIKTRGQQVTLSCSPISGHRSVSWYQQTPGQGLQFLFEYFSETQRNKGNFPGRFSGRQFSNSRSEMNVSTLELGDSALYLCASSLQGGTGYGYTFGSGTRLTVV.

This clone was detected once. This chain joins TRBV9 and TRBJ2-1, with a weak D call TRBD1 (5 bases). Germline V gene lookup returns CDR1 SGDLS and CDR2 YYNGEE. The V gene lost 6 bases and the J gene lost 0 bases, with 10 bases spanning the gap. The CDR3 is 14 residues long. CDR3 sequence (DNA): TGTGCCAGCACAATAGGGGACTCCTACAATGAGCAGTTCTTC. It encodes CASTIGDSYNEQFF.

V gene TRBV2 combines with J gene TRBJ2-5; 11 bases line up with TRBD2. Germline V gene sequence: CDR1 SNHLY, CDR2 FYNNEI. The CDR3 covers 16 residues. V dropped 3 bases and J dropped 1; count of bases not matched to a gene: 4. The CDR3 loop is CASSDSGLAGQETQYF. DNA for the CDR3: TGTGCCAGCAGTGACTCTGGACTAGCGGGCCAAGAGACCCAGTACTTC.

The J gene is TRBJ1-5, the V gene TRBV6-2 or TRBV6-3; maybe TRBD1 (5 bases). V dropped 5 bases and J dropped 1 base, with 6 bases sitting between them. The CDR3 sequence is 13 residues long. Germline V CDR1 and CDR2: MNHEY, SVGEGT. The CDR3 DNA is TGTGCCAGCAGTGCAGGGAGCAATCAGCCCCAGCATTTT. Its translation is CASSAGSNQPQHF.

Comment on this clone: The same CDR3 arises from other DNA sequences in this sample as well. V gene TRBV5-1 combines with J gene TRBJ2-5, with D unresolved. Germline V lookup: CDR1 SGHRS, CDR2 YFSETQ. V was clipped by 0 bases and J by 4 bases, with 4 bases between them. This CDR3 spans 12 amino acids. CDR3 sequence reads: CASSLVGETQYF. The CDR3 bases are TGCGCCAGCAGCTTGGTAGGAGAGACCCAGTACTTC.

V is TRBV4-3 and J is TRBJ2-5, with TRBD2 matching 12 bases. V lost 5 bases, J lost 5 bases, and 3 bases stayed unmatched. The CDR3 contains 14 residues. Germline loops: CDR1 LGHNA, CDR2 YSLEER. The CDR3 region has the DNA TGCGCCAGCAGCAGACTAGCGGGAGTCGAGACCCAGTACTTC. Its translation: CASSRLAGVETQYF.

The chain is built from TRBV19 and TRBJ1-2; tentative D call: TRBD1 (5 bases). From germline, CDR1 is LNHDA and CDR2 SQIVND (reference sequence). CDR3 size: 16 residues. V was cut by 4 bases and J by 2 bases, with 17 bases left in between. CDR3 nucleotide sequence: TGTGCCAGTAGTAAGCTCGGGGCGACGAACAACTATGGCTACACCTTC. This codes for CASSKLGATNNYGYTF.

The chain recombines TRBV5-8 with TRBJ1-3; D gene ambiguous. The germline V gene has CDR1 SGHTS and CDR2 YDEGEE. The CDR3 runs to 15 residues. The V gene lost 8 bases and the J gene lost 0 bases, with 15 bases spanning the gap. CDR3 nucleotides: TGTGCCAGAAACCACGGACCGAACTCTGGAAACACCATATATTTT. Encoded protein: CARNHGPNSGNTIYF.

This clone has just one count. The chain uses TRBV28 and TRBJ1-1; D gene ambiguous. The CDR3 covers 12 residues. V was clipped by 4 bases and J by 11 bases, with 14 bases between them. Germline-derived CDR1 and CDR2 are MDHEN and SYDVKM. This CDR3 is CASSSTYGRAFF. Here the CDR3 DNA reads TGTGCCAGCAGTTCCACGTATGGTCGGGCTTTCTTT.